The 24 T cell receptor beta chains in this list originate from one sample, sequenced in a study of blood T cell repertoires in COVID-19. Profiled with immunoSEQ multiplex PCR; TCRdb holds only in-frame clones, not every one. Among about 300,000 clones, roughly nine tenths were seen once, and the ten largest hold 2.2%. Sequenced material: peripheral blood. The receptor source for this set is a woman aged 25 to 39 with COVID-19, enrolled during active disease.

This chain joins TRBV6-1 and TRBJ1-1; 10 nucleotides align to TRBD1. From germline, CDR1 is MNHNS and CDR2 SASEGT. This CDR3 has 16 amino acids. The V and J ends lost 4 bases and 3 bases, in that order; junction bases with no gene match: 8. The CDR3 is CASSGDRGEWDTEAFF. The CDR3, as DNA: TGTGCCAGCAGTGGGGACAGGGGAGAGTGGGACACTGAAGCTTTCTTT.

The chain couples TRBV11-2 to TRBJ2-2; perhaps TRBD1 as D (5 bases). The CDR3 length is 15 residues. Germline CDR1 reads SGHAT; CDR2 reads FQNNGV. With 4 bases removed from V and 4 bases from J, the gap between germline ends came to 13 bases. The CDR3: CASSSQSRATGELFF. For the CDR3, the DNA is TGTGCCAGCAGCTCCCAAAGCAGGGCCACCGGGGAGCTGTTTTTT. The variable domain in full, completed from reference TRBV11-2 and TRBJ2-2, reads EAGVAQSPRYKIIEKRQSVAFWCNPISGHATLYWYQQILGQGPKLLIQFQNNGVVDDSQLPKDRFSAERLKGVDSTLKIQPAKLEDSAVYLCASSSQSRATGELFFGEGSRLTVL.

This clone was detected a few times. The chain carries TRBV7-2 and TRBJ1-6; TRBD1 aligns across 7 bases. The J segment lost 9 bases and the V segment lost 5 bases, leaving 13 bases of the junction unmatched. Germline CDR1 and CDR2: SGHTA and FQGNSA. This CDR3 has 16 residues. CDR3 sequence reads: CASSQAGGITGSPLHF. The CDR3 region has the DNA TGTGCCAGCAGCCAAGCAGGGGGGATAACGGGTTCACCCCTCCACTTT.

This chain joins TRBV2 and TRBJ1-1, with no clear D. Per the germline V gene, CDR1 is SNHLY and CDR2 is FYNNEI. CDR3 size: 13 residues. Trimming pared 3 bases from V and 1 base from J, leaving 6 bases between. The CDR3 spells CASSEFKNTEAFF. CDR3 in DNA: TGTGCCAGCAGTGAGTTTAAGAACACTGAAGCTTTCTTT.

V gene TRBV6-4 combines with J gene TRBJ2-1; TRBD2 is a possible D gene (5 bases). V was pared by 6 bases and J by 2 bases, with 14 bases between. Germline values: CDR1 MRHNA, CDR2 SNTAGT. The CDR3 contains 15 residues. CDR3 protein: CASSEGNSAYNEQFF. DNA of the CDR3: TGTGCCAGCAGCGAGGGAAATAGCGCCTACAATGAGCAGTTCTTC.

The chain uses TRBV5-1 and TRBJ2-2, with 11 positions matching TRBD1. The germline gives CDR1 SGHRS, CDR2 YFSETQ. V lost 2 bases and J lost 6; bases outside the gene matches: 6. This CDR3 region has 16 residues. CDR3 loop: CASSFGQGAMSGELFF. The CDR3 DNA sequence: TGCGCCAGCAGCTTCGGACAGGGGGCTATGTCCGGGGAGCTGTTTTTT.

The sample holds one count of this clone. This chain links TRBV27 with TRBJ1-2; D is unresolved. The CDR3 sequence is 13 residues long. The germline gives CDR1 MNHEY, CDR2 SMNVEV (reference sequence). Trimming removed 1 base at V and 8 bases at J, with 11 bases between. The CDR3 DNA reads as TGTGCCAGCAGTTTATATGCGGGATTAGGCTACACCTTC. It encodes CASSLYAGLGYTF.

The CDR3: CASRGDSLNTEAFF. In DNA, the CDR3 is TGTGCCAGCAGGGGGGACAGCTTGAACACTGAAGCTTTCTTT. V gene TRBV6-5 combines with J gene TRBJ1-1; 7 nucleotides align to TRBD1. CDR1 MNHEY and CDR2 SVGAGI come from the germline V gene. The CDR3 is made up of 14 amino acids. V lost 6 bases to trimming and J lost 0 bases; unmatched junction nucleotides: 4.

This sequence joins TRBV29-1 and TRBJ1-2; D might be TRBD1 (6 bases). Trimming took 4 bases from V and 3 from J, leaving 12 bases between them. Per germline, CDR1 SQVTM and CDR2 ANQGSEA. This CDR3 is built from 13 residues. CDR3 nucleotide sequence: TGCAGCGTTGGTGCGGGGGCTGACTATGGCTACACCTTC. It yields the protein CSVGAGADYGYTF.

This clone was picked up one time. J is TRBJ1-1 and V is TRBV6-1; unclear D gene. The CDR3 length is 14 residues. Germline loops: CDR1 MNHNS, CDR2 SASEGT. V dropped 3 bases and J dropped 0 bases, with 8 bases sitting between them. CDR3: CASSDLSMNTEAFF. DNA for the CDR3: TGTGCCAGCAGTGATTTATCTATGAACACTGAAGCTTTCTTT.

The gene calls are TRBV9 and TRBJ1-5; 7 nucleotides match TRBD1. The CDR3 is made up of 14 amino acids. V gave up 4 bases and J gave up 3 bases; unmatched junction bases: 4. The germline V gene has CDR1 SGDLS and CDR2 YYNGEE. CDR3 sequence (DNA): TGTGCCAGCAGCAGAGACAGGGACAATCAGCCCCAGCATTTT. Translating it yields CASSRDRDNQPQHF.

This clone was counted only a few times. The V call is TRBV25-1, the J call TRBJ1-6; a possible D gene is TRBD1 (6 bases). The V end lost 6 bases, the J end lost 2 bases, and 8 bases lay between the germline ends. Germline CDR1 and CDR2: MGHDK and SYGVNS. CDR3 length: 14 amino acids. In nucleotides, the CDR3 is TGTGCCAGCAGGAGGGACACCTATAATTCACCCCTCCACTTT. It codes for CASRRDTYNSPLHF.

This clone was seen only once. CDR3 bases: TGTGCCAGCAGCCTGGGACTAGCGGGAGGCTACGAGCAGTACTTC. Its protein product is CASSLGLAGGYEQYF. The rearrangement joins TRBV5-6 to TRBJ2-7; TRBD2 agrees at 15 bases. V lost 4 bases, J lost 3 bases, and 2 bases stayed unmatched. The germline gives CDR1 SGHDT, CDR2 YYEEEE. This CDR3 has 15 residues.

The chain joins TRBV6-5 to TRBJ2-2; a weak D match, TRBD1 (6 bases). Trimming cost V 6 bases and J 7 bases, with 12 bases left between them. CDR1 and CDR2 (germline): MNHEY, SVGAGI. CDR3 length: 13 residues. The CDR3 DNA follows: TGTGCCAGCAGCCGCAGGGGCGGCGGGGAGCTGTTTTTT. It translates to CASSRRGGGELFF.

The chain combines TRBV18 with TRBJ2-1; D ambiguous. Germline V gives CDR1 KGHSH, CDR2 LQKENI. Trimming left V 3 bases short and J 1 base short, with 10 bases between. CDR3 length: 15 residues. The CDR3 nucleotides are TGTGCCAGCTCACCTCCCTCTCGGTCCTACAATGAGCAGTTCTTC. Translation: CASSPPSRSYNEQFF.

The chain combines TRBV11-2 with TRBJ2-1; TRBD2 aligns across 7 bases. Trimming removed 5 bases from V and 6 bases from J; junction bases left unmatched: 19. In germline, CDR1 is SGHAT, CDR2 FQNNGV. The CDR3 spans 18 residues. Written as DNA, the CDR3 is TGTGCCAGCAGCCGACTCATGACCGGGACTAAGGGGTCCAATGAGCAGTTCTTC. Translation: CASSRLMTGTKGSNEQFF.

The V call is TRBV19, the J call TRBJ2-3, with TRBD1 matching over 9 bases. Trimming cost V 3 bases and J 6 bases; bases outside gene matches: 10. This CDR3 contains 16 residues. Germline V gene sequence: CDR1 LNHDA, CDR2 SQIVND (reference sequence). CDR3 DNA: TGTGCCAGTAGTATTCGGGACAGGGTGGGAGTCGATACGCAGTATTTT. Translation gives CASSIRDRVGVDTQYF.

The genes are TRBV18 and TRBJ2-7; 9 positions match TRBD2. Germline V gene sequence: CDR1 KGHSH, CDR2 LQKENI. CDR3 length: 14 amino acids. Unmatched junction bases numbered 1, after V lost 3 bases and J lost 1 base. This CDR3 reads CASSPTSGSYEQYF. In DNA form, the CDR3 reads TGTGCCAGCTCACCGACTAGCGGTTCCTACGAGCAGTACTTC.

This chain links TRBV10-3 with TRBJ2-5; maybe TRBD2 (7 bases). The length of the CDR3 is 13 residues. From germline, CDR1 is ENHRY and CDR2 SYGVKD. The ends were cut back, 4 bases at V and 5 bases at J, with 11 bases in the middle. The CDR3 DNA reads as TGTGCCATCAGTGTGGCGGGGGCTGAGACCCAGTACTTC. It specifies CAISVAGAETQYF.

The CDR3 spells CASRGTPASSPLHF. The CDR3 coding sequence is TGTGCCAGCAGGGGGACACCAGCAAGTTCACCCCTCCACTTT. The chain combines TRBV2 with TRBJ1-6; the D gene is possibly TRBD1 (6 bases). CDR3 length: 14 residues. Germline CDR1 reads SNHLY; CDR2 reads FYNNEI. Trimming removed 6 bases at V and 9 bases at J, with 15 bases between.

The chain is built from TRBV7-9 and TRBJ2-1; perhaps TRBD1 as D (6 bases). Per the germline V gene, CDR1 is SEHNR and CDR2 is FQNEAQ (reference sequence). V lost 6 bases and J 4 bases, leaving 7 bases between the germline ends. The CDR3 loop spans 12 amino acids. The CDR3 reads CASSTGYNEQFF. The CDR3 DNA is TGTGCCAGCAGTACAGGGTACAATGAGCAGTTCTTC.

This clone occurred once. This chain joins TRBV7-9 and TRBJ2-3, with TRBD2 identical over 9 bases. Germline V gene sequence: CDR1 SEHNR, CDR2 FQNEAQ (reference sequence). The CDR3 loop spans 18 amino acids. V lost 2 bases and J lost 0; bases outside the gene matches: 9. For the CDR3, the DNA is TGTGCCAGCAGCTTAAAGATGACTAGCGGATCTAGCACAGATACGCAGTATTTT. It specifies CASSLKMTSGSSTDTQYF.

This clone was seen once. The chain is built from TRBV5-5 and TRBJ2-3; D might be TRBD1 (5 bases). From germline, CDR1 is SGHKS and CDR2 YYEKEE (reference sequence). This CDR3 region has 14 residues. V was shortened by 2 bases and J by 2 bases, with 9 bases between the two germline ends. The CDR3 sequence: CASSLGQLTDTQYF. The CDR3 nucleotides read TGTGCCAGCAGCTTAGGACAACTCACAGATACGCAGTATTTT.

The count of this clone is one. CDR3 sequence reads: CASSPGGGTEAFF. CDR3 nucleotide sequence: TGTGCCAGCAGTCCCGGGGGGGGCACTGAAGCTTTCTTT. The rearrangement uses TRBV6-5 and TRBJ1-1; D is possibly TRBD1 (5 bases). Looked up from germline, CDR1 is MNHEY and CDR2 is SVGAGI. The CDR3 is made up of 13 amino acids. V lost 5 bases and J lost 4, with 11 bases in between.